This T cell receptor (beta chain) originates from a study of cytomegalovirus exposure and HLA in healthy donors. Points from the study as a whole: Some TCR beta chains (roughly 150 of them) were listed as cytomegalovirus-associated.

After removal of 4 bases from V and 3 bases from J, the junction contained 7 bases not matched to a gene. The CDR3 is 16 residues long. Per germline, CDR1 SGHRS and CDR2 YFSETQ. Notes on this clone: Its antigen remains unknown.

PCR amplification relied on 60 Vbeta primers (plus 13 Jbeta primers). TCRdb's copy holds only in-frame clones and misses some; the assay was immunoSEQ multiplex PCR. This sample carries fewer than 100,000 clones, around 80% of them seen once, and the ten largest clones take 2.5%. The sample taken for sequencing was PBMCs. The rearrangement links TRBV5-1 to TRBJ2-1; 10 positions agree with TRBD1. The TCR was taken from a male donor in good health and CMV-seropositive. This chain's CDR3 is CASSPRGTGDYNEQFF. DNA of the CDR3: TGCGCCAGCAGCCCTAGGGGGACAGGGGACTACAATGAGCAGTTCTTC.